This entry features one TCR beta chain sequence. Profiled with immunoSEQ multiplex PCR; TCRdb holds only in-frame clones, not every one. Of 37,000 or so clones listed, roughly 91% are singletons. The source of the sample is a study of T cell changes during pregnancy in multiple sclerosis. CDR1 is SGHNT and CDR2 is YENEEA in the germline V gene. The CDR3 is 14 amino acids. Losses at the gene ends were 1 base for V and 6 bases for J; bases not matched to a gene: 5. The source material was CD4+ T cells from peripheral blood mononuclear cells, sampled in the second trimester of pregnancy. The V call is TRBV11-3, the J call TRBJ2-7; TRBD1 aligns across 8 bases. This TCR was recovered from a female donor in good health, enrolled as a control in a pregnancy study. CDR3 amino acids: CASSLGVGTGEQYF. For the CDR3, the DNA is TGTGCCAGCAGCTTAGGAGTGGGGACAGGCGAGCAGTACTTC.